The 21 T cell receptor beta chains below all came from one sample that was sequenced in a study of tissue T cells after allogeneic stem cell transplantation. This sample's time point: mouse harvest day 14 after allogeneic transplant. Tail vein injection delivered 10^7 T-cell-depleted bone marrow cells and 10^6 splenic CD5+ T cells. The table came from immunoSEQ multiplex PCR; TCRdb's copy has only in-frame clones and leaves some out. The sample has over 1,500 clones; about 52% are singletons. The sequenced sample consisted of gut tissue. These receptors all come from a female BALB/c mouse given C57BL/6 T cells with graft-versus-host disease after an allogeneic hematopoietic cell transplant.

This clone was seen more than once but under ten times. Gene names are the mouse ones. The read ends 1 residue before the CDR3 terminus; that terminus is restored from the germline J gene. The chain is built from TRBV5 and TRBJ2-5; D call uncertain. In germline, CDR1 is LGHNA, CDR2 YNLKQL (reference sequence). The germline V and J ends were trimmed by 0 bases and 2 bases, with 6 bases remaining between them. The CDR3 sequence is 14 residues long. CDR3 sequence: CASSQELIQDTQYF. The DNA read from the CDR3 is TGTGCCAGCAGCCAAGAGCTCATCCAAGACACCCAGTAC.

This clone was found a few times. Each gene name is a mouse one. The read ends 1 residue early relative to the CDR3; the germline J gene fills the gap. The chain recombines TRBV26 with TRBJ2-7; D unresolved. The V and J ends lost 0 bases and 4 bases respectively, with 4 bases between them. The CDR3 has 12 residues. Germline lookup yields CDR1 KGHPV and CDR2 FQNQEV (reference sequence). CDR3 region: CASSLSQYEQYF. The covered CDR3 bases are TGTGCCAGCAGTCTGTCCCAGTATGAACAGTAC.

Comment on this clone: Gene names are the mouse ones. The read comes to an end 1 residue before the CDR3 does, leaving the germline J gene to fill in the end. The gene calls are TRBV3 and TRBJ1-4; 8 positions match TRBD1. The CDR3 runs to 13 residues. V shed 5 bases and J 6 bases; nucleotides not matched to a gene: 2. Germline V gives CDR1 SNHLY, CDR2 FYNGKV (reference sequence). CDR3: CASSGQGHERLFF. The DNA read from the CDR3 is TGTGCCAGCAGCGGACAGGGCCACGAAAGATTATTT. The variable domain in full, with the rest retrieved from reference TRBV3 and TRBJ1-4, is GPKVLQIPSHQIIDMGQMVTLNCDPVSNHLYFYWYKQILGQQMEFLVNFYNGKVMEKSKLFKDQFSVERPDGSYFTLKIQPTALEDSAVYFCASSGQGHERLFFGHGTKLSVL.

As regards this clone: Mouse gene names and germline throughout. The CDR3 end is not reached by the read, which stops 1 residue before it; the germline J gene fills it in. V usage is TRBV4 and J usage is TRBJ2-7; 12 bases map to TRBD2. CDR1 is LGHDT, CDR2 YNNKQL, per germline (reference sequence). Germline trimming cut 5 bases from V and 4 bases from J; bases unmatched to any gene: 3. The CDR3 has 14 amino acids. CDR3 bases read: TGTGCCAGCAGCGCCGGGACTGGGGGGTATGAACAGTAC. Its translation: CASSAGTGGYEQY. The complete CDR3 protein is CASSAGTGGYEQYF.

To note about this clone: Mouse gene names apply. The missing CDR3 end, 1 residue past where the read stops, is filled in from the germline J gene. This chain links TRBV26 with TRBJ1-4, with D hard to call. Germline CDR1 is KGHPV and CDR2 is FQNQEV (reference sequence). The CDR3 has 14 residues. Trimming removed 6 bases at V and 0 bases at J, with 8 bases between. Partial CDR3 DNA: TGTGCCAGCAGCCCGGGTCTTTCCAACGAAAGATTATTT. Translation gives CASSPGLSNERLF. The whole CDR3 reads CASSPGLSNERLFF.

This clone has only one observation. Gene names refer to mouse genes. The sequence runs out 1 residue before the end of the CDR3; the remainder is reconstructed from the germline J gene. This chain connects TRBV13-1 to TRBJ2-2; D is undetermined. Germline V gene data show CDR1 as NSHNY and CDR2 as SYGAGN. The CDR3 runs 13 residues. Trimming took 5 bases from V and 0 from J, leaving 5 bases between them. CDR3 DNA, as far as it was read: TGTGCCAGCAGCCCCTCAAACACCGGGCAGCTCTAC. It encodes CASSPSNTGQLY. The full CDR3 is CASSPSNTGQLYF.

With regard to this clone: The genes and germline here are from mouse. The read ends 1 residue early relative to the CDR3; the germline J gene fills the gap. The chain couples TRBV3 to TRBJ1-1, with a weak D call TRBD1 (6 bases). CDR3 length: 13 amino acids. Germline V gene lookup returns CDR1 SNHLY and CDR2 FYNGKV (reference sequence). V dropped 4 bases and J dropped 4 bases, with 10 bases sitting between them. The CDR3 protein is CASSSRGGTEVFF. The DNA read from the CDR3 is TGTGCCAGCAGCTCCAGGGGTGGCACAGAAGTCTTC. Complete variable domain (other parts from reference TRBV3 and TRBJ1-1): GPKVLQIPSHQIIDMGQMVTLNCDPVSNHLYFYWYKQILGQQMEFLVNFYNGKVMEKSKLFKDQFSVERPDGSYFTLKIQPTALEDSAVYFCASSSRGGTEVFFGKGTRLTVV.

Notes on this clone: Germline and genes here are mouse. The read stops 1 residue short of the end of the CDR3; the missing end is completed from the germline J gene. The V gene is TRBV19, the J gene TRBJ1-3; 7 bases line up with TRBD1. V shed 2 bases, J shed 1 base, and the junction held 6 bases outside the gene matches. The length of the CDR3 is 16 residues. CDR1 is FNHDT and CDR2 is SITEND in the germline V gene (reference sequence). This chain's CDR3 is CASSISGGKSGNTLYF. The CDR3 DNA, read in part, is TGTGCCAGCAGTATCTCAGGGGGTAAATCTGGAAATACGCTCTAT. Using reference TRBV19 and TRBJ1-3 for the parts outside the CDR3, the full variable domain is GGIITQTPKFLIGQEGQKLTLKCQQNFNHDTMYWYRQDSGKGLRLIYYSITENDLQKGDLSEGYDASREKKSSFSLTVTSAQKNEMAVFLCASSISGGKSGNTLYFGEGSRLIVV.

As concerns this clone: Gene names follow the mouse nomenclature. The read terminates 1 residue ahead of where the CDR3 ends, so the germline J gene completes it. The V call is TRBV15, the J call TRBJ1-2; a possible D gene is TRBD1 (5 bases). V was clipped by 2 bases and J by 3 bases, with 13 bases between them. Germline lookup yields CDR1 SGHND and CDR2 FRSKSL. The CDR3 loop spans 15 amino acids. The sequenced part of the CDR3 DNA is TGTGCCAGCAGTTTACCCGGCAGGGTGCACTCCGACTACACC. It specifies CASSLPGRVHSDYT. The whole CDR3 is CASSLPGRVHSDYTF.

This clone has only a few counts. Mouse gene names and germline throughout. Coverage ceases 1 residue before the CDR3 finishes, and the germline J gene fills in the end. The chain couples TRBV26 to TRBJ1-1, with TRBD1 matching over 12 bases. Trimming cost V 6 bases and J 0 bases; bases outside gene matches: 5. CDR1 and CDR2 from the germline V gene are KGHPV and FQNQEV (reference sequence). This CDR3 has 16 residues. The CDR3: CASRRDRGRANTEVFF. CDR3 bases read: TGTGCCAGCAGGCGGGACAGGGGGCGGGCAAACACAGAAGTCTTC. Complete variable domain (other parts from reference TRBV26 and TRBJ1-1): NSKVIQTPRYLVKGQGQKAKMRCIPEKGHPVVFWYQQNKNNEFKFLINFQNQEVLQQIDMTEKRFSAECPSNSPCSLEIQSSEAGDSALYLCASRRDRGRANTEVFFGKGTRLTVV.

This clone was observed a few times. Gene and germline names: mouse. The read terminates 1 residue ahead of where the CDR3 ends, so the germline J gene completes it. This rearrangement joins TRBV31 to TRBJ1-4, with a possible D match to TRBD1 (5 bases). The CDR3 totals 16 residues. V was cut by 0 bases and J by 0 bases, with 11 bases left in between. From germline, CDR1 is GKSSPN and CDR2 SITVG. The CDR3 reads CAWSLSGQISNERLFF. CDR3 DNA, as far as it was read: TGTGCCTGGAGTCTAAGTGGACAAATTTCCAACGAAAGATTATTT.

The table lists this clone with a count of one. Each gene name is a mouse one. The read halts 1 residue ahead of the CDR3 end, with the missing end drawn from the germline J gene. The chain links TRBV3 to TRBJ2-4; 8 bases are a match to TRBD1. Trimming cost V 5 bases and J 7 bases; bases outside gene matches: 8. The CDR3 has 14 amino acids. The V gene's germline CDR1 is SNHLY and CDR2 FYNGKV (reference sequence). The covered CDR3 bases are TGTGCCAGCAGCCCAGGGGGCGCAAAGGACACCTTGTAC. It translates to CASSPGGAKDTLY. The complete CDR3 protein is CASSPGGAKDTLYF.

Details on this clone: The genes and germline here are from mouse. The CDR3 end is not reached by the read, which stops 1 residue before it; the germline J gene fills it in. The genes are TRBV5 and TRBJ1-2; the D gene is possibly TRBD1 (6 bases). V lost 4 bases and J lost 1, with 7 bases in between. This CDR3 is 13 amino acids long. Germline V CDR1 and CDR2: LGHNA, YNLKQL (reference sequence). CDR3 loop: CASSRDINSDYTF. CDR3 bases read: TGTGCCAGCAGCCGGGACATAAACTCCGACTACACC.

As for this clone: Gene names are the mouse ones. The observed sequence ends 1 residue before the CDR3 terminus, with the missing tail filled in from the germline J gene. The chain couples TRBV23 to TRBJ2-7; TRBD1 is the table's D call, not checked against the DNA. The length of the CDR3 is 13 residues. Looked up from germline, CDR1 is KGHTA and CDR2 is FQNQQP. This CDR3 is CSSRLTGGYEQYF. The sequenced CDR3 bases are TGCTCCAGCAGACTGACAGGGGGCTATGAACAGTAC.

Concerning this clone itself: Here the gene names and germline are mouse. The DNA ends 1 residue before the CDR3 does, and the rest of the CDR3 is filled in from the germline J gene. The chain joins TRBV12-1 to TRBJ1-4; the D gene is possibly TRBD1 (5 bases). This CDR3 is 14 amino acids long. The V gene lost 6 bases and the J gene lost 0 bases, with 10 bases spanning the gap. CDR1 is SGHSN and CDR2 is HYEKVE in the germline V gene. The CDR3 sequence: CASGGEISNERLFF. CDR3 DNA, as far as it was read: TGTGCCAGCGGGGGGGAAATTTCCAACGAAAGATTATTT. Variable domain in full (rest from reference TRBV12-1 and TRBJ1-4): DSGVVQSPRHIIKEKGGRSVLTCIPISGHSNVVWYQQTLGKELKFLIQHYEKVERDKGFLPSRFSVQQFDDYHSEMNMSALELEDSAMYFCASGGEISNERLFFGHGTKLSVL.

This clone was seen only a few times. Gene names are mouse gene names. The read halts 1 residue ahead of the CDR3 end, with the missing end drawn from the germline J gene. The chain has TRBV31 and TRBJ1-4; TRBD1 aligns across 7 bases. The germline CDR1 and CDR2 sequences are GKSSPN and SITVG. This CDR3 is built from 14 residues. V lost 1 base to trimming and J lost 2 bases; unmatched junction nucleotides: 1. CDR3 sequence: CAWSPTGSNERLFF. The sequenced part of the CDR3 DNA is TGTGCCTGGAGTCCGACAGGGTCCAACGAAAGATTATTT.

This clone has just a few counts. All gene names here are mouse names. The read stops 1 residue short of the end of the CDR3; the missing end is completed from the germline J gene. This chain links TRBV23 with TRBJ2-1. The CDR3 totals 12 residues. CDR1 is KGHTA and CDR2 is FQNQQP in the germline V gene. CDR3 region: CSSSRDYAEQFF. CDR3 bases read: TGCTCCAGCAGTCGAGACTATGCTGAGCAGTTC.

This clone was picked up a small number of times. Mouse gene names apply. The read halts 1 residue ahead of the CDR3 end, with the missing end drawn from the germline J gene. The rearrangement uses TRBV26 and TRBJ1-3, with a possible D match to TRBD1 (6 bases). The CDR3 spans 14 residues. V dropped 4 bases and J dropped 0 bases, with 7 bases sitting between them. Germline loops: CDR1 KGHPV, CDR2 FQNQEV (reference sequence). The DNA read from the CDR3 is TGTGCCAGCAGTCCACAGGGTTCTGGAAATACGCTCTAT. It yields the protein CASSPQGSGNTLY. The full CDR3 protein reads CASSPQGSGNTLYF.

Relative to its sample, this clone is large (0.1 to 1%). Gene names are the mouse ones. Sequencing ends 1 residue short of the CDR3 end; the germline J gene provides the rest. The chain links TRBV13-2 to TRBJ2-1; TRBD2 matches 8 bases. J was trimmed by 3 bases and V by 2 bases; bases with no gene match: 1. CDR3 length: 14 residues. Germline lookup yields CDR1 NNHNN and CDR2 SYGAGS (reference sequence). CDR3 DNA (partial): TGTGCCAGCGGTGAACTGGGGGTCTATGCTGAGCAGTTC. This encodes CASGELGVYAEQF. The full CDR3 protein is CASGELGVYAEQFF.

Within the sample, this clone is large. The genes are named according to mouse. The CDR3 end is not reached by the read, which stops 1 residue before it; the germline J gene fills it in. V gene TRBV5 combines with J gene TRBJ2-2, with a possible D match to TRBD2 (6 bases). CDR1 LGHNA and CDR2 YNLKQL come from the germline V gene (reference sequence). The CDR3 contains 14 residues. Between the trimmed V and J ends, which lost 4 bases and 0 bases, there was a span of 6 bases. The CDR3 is CASSRLANTGQLYF. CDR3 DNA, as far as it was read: TGTGCCAGCAGCCGACTGGCAAACACCGGGCAGCTCTAC.

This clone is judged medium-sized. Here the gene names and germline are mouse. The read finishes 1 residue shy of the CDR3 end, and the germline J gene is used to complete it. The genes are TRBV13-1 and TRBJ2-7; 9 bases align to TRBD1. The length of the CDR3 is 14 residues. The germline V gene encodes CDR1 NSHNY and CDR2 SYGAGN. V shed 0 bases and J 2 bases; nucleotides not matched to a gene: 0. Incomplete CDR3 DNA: TGTGCCAGCAGTGATGGACAGGGGGCCTATGAACAGTAC. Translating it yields CASSDGQGAYEQY. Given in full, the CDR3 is CASSDGQGAYEQYF.